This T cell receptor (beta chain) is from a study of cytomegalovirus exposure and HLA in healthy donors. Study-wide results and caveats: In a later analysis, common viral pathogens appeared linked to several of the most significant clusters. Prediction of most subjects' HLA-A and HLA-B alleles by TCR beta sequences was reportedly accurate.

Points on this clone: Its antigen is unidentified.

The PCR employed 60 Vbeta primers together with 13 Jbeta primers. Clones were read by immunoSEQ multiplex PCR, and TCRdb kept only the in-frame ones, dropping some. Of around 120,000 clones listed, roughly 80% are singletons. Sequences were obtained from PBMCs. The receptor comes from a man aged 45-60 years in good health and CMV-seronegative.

In DNA form, the CDR3 reads TGCGCCAGCAGCCAAGTCCAGTATAATGAAAAACTGTTTTTT. Translated: CASSQVQYNEKLFF. The J gene is TRBJ1-4, the V gene TRBV4-1; D unresolved. V lost 1 base and J lost 4, with 7 bases in between. The CDR3 spans 14 residues. Germline values: CDR1 MGHRA, CDR2 YSYEKL.